This is a list of T cell receptor beta chains from one sample in a study of beta chain features in type 1 diabetes. Measured with immunoSEQ multiplex PCR; TCRdb has only the in-frame clones, and not every one. The sample has roughly 240,000 clones, over 12% seen once. The specimen was naive CD4+ T cells from blood. All receptors derive from a middle-aged woman in good health. CDR3s include the opening cysteine and the closing phenylalanine or tryptophan. Each record gives: J gene, D gene, clone size, V gene, CDR3 DNA, CDR3 protein. The D gene is left open where the match is weak. Size is omitted from some rows. Given values are once, few, many or a class for expanded clones.

>TRBJ2-3|NA|NA|TRBV19
TGTGCCAGTAGCCCTCCTTCAGATACGCAGTATTTT
CASSPPSDTQYF
>TRBJ1-6|TRBD1|few|TRBV11-2
TGTGCCAGCAGCACTCGGACAGGGAACAATTCACCCCTCCACTTT
CASSTRTGNNSPLHF
>TRBJ2-5|NA|NA|TRBV6-6
TGTGCCAGCAGTTACTCTCAGGGAATGGAGACCCAGTACTTC
CASSYSQGMETQYF
>TRBJ2-2|NA|few|TRBV6-4
TGTGCCAGCAGCCGGAGTAGTGGCGCCGGGGAGCTGTTTTTT
CASSRSSGAGELFF
>TRBJ2-5|TRBD2|NA|TRBV9
TGTGCCAGCAGCGCCCTCCCCCGGGCTAGCGGGGGGGCCCGGGAGACCCAGTACTTC
CASSALPRASGGARETQYF
>TRBJ2-1|NA|NA|TRBV7-6
TGTGCCAGCAGCTTAGGGGGGTGGCAGGGGATTGAGCAGTTCTTC
CASSLGGWQGIEQFF
>TRBJ2-3|TRBD2|NA|TRBV7-8
TGTGCCAGCAGCTATTCGACTAGCCGGGGGGAGGATACGCAGTATTTT
CASSYSTSRGEDTQYF
>TRBJ2-3|TRBD2|few|TRBV4-3
TGCGCCAGCAGCCAAGATTTAATAGCGGGGGGAACAACCACAGATACGCAGTATTTT
CASSQDLIAGGTTTDTQYF
>TRBJ1-5|TRBD1|NA|TRBV5-1
TGCGCCAGCAGCCCGGGACAGGGGGACAATCAGCCCCAGCATTTT
CASSPGQGDNQPQHF
>TRBJ2-5|TRBD2|few|TRBV25-1
TGTGCCAGCAGTGAGGCCTTAGCGGGGCAAGAGACCCAGTACTTC
CASSEALAGQETQYF
>TRBJ2-1|TRBD2|few|TRBV18
TGTGCCAGCTCACCACTGCGGGGGGGAAACAATGAGCAGTTCTTC
CASSPLRGGNNEQFF
>TRBJ1-1|NA|few|TRBV4-2
TGTGCCAGCAGCCAAGAGCCTACAGGGACTGAAGCTTTCTTT
CASSQEPTGTEAFF
>TRBJ2-5|NA|few|TRBV5-6
TGTGCCAGCAGCCCGGTGACCGCGGCGGAGACCCAGTACTTC
CASSPVTAAETQYF
>TRBJ1-1|NA|few|TRBV10-3
TGTGCCATCAGCGTCCAGGCTAAGGACACTGAAGCTTTCTTT
CAISVQAKDTEAFF
>TRBJ2-5|TRBD2|NA|TRBV5-1
TGCGCCAGCAGCCCACAGGCGGGGGGAGTACAAGAGACCCAGTACTTC
CASSPQAGGVQETQYF
>TRBJ2-3|NA|few|TRBV6-5
TGTGCCAGCAATGCGCCCGGTATAATGGATACGCAGTATTTT
CASNAPGIMDTQYF
>TRBJ2-3|TRBD1|few|TRBV7-9
TGTGCCAGCAGCTTAGGGGACAGGGCAGATACGCAGTATTTT
CASSLGDRADTQYF
>TRBJ2-7|NA|NA|TRBV6-6
TGTGCCAGCAGCGGCGGAGGTGGTGGGTACGAGCAGTACTTC
CASSGGGGGYEQYF
>TRBJ2-7|TRBD2|few|TRBV27
TGTGCCAGCGGAAGATCTAGCGGGGGGCTGAGGGAGCAGTACTTC
CASGRSSGGLREQYF
>TRBJ1-2|TRBD1|few|TRBV7-9
TGTGCCAGCAGCCTATCACAGGGGATGAATGGCTACACCTTC
CASSLSQGMNGYTF
>TRBJ2-5|NA|NA|TRBV18
TGTGCCAGCTCACGCCGGGATAAAGAGACCCAGTACTTC
CASSRRDKETQYF
>TRBJ2-1|TRBD2|few|TRBV18
TGTGCCAGCTCTCGGACTAGCGGGGGGTTCCCCTACAATGAGCAGTTCTTC
CASSRTSGGFPYNEQFF
>TRBJ2-5|NA|few|TRBV5-1
TGCGCCAGCAGCCGGGGGGAGACCCAGTACTTC
CASSRGETQYF
>TRBJ2-1|NA|few|TRBV5-4
TGTGCCAGCAGCTTGGATGTTACGCAGGGATACTATGAGCAGTTCTTC
CASSLDVTQGYYEQFF